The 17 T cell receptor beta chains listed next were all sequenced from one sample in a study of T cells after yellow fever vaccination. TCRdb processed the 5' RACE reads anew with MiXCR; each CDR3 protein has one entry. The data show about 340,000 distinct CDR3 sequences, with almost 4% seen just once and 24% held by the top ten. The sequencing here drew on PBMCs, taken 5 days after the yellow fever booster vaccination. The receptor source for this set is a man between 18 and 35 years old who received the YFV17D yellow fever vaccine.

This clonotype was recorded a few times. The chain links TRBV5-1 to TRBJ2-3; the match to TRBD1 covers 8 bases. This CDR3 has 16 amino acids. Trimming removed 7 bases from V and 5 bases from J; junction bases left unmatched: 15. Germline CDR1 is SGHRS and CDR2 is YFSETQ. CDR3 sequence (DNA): TGCGCCAGCTCACCGAGGACAGGGCCTGGGCGAGATACGCAGTATTTT. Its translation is CASSPRTGPGRDTQYF.

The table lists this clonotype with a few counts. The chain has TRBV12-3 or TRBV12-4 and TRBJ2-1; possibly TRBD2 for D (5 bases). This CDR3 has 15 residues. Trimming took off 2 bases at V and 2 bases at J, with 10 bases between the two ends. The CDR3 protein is CASSLWAGTYNEQFF. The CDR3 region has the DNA TGTGCCAGCAGTTTATGGGCCGGGACCTACAATGAGCAGTTCTTC.

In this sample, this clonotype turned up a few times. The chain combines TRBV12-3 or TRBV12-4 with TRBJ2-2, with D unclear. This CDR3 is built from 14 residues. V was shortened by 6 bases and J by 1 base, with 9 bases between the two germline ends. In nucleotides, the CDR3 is TGTGCCAGCAGGACCCTAAGGAACACCGGGGAGCTGTTTTTT. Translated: CASRTLRNTGELFF.

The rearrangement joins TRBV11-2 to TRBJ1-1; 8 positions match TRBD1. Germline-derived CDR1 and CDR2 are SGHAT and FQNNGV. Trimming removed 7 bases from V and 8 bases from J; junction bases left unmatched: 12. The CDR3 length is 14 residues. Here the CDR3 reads CASTGATGEAEAFF. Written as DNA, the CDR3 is TGTGCCAGCACCGGGGCGACAGGGGAAGCGGAAGCTTTCTTT.

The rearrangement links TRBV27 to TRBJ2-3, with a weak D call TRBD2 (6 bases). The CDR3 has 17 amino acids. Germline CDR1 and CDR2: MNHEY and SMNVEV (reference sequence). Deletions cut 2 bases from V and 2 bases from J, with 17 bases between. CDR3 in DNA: TGTGCCAGCAGTTTAATTCAGGTAGCGGTGAACACAGATACGCAGTATTTT. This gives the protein CASSLIQVAVNTDTQYF.

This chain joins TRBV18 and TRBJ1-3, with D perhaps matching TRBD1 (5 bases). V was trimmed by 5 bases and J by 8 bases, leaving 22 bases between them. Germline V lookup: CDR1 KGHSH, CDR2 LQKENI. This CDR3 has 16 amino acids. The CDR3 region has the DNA TGTGCCAGCTCATCCTTGCCGGGGCCTAAGGGCTACACCATATATTTT. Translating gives CASSSLPGPKGYTIYF. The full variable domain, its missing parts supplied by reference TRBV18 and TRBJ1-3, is NAGVMQNPRHLVRRRGQEARLRCSPMKGHSHVYWYRQLPEEGLKFMVYLQKENIIDESGMPKERFSAEFPKEGPSILRIQQVVRGDSAAYFCASSSLPGPKGYTIYFGEGSWLTVV.

CDR3 nucleotide sequence: TGCGCCAGCAGCTTTGGTTCGGTCACTGAAGCTTTCTTT. It specifies CASSFGSVTEAFF. The chain recombines TRBV5-1 with TRBJ1-1; D uncertain. The CDR3 has 13 residues. CDR1 is SGHRS, CDR2 YFSETQ, per germline. V gave up 2 bases and J gave up 4 bases, with 9 bases separating them.

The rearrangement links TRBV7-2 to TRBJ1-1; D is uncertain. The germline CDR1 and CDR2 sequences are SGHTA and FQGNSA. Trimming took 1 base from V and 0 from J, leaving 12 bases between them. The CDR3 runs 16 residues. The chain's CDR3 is CASSLDRAHMNTEAFF. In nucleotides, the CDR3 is TGTGCCAGCAGCTTAGACAGAGCCCACATGAACACTGAAGCTTTCTTT. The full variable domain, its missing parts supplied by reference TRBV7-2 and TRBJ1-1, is GAGVSQSPSNKVTEKGKDVELRCDPISGHTALYWYRQSLGQGLEFLIYFQGNSAPDKSGLPSDRFSAERTGGSVSTLTIQRTQQEDSAVYLCASSLDRAHMNTEAFFGQGTRLTVV.

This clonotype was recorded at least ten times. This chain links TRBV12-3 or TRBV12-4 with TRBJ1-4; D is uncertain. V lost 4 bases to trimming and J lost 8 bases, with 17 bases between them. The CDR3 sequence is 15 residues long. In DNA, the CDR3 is TGTGCCAGCAGTTCCCTTCACAGAAAGAGGGAAAAACTGTTTTTT. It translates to CASSSLHRKREKLFF.

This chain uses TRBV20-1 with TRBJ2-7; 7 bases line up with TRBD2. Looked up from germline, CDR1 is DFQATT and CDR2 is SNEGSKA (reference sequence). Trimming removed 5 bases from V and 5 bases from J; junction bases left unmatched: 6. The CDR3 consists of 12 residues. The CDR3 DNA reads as TGCAGTGCTCCCGGCGGGAGACACGAGCAGTACTTC. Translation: CSAPGGRHEQYF.

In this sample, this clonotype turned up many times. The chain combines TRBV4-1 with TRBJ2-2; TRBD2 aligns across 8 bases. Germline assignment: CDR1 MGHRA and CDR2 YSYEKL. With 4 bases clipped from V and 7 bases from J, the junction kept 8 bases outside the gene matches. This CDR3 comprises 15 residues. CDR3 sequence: CASSPRGGQGGELFF. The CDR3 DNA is TGCGCCAGCAGCCCCCGGGGGGGCCAAGGCGGGGAGCTGTTTTTT.

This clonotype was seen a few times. The CDR3: CASMPTGRLYGYTF. In nucleotides, the CDR3 is TGCGCCAGCATGCCGACGGGCAGACTCTATGGCTACACCTTC. The chain links TRBV5-1 to TRBJ1-2; D unclear. Germline CDR1 is SGHRS and CDR2 is YFSETQ. V gave up 6 bases and J gave up 4 bases, with 16 bases separating them. The CDR3 has 14 amino acids.

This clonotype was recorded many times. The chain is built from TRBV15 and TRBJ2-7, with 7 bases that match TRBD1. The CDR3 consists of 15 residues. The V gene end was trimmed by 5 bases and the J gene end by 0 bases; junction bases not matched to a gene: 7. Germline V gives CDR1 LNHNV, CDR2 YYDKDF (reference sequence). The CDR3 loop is CATSPVRDSSYEQYF. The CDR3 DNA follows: TGTGCCACCAGCCCCGTTCGGGACAGCTCCTACGAGCAGTACTTC.

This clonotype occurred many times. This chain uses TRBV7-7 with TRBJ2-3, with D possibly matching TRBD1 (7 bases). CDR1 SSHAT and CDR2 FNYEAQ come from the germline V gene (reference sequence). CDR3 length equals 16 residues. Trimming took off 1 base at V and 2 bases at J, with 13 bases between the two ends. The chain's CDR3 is CASSLGRGRDTDTQYF. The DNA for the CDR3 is TGTGCCAGCAGCTTAGGGAGGGGGCGAGACACAGATACGCAGTATTTT.

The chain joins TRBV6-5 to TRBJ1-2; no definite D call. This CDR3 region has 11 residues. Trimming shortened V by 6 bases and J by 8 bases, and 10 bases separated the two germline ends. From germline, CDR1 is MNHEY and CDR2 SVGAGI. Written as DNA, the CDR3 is TGTGCCAGCAGGGAGGAGGGCGGCTACACCTTC. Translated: CASREEGGYTF.

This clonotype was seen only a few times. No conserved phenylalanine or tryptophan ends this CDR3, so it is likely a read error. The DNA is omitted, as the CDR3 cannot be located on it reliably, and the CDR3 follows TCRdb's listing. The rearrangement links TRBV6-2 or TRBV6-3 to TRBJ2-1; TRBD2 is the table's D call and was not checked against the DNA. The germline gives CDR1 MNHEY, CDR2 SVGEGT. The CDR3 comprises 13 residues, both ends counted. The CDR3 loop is CASSYGSGGLVKV.

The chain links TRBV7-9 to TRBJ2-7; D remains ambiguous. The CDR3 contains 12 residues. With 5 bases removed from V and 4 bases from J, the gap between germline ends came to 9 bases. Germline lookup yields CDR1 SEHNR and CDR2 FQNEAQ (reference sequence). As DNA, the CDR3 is TGTGCCAGCAGCCAAATTATATACGAGCAGTACGTC. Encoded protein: CASSQIIYEQYV.